These 32 T cell receptor beta chains originate from one sample sequenced in a study of early T cells in non-severe SARS-CoV-2 infection. MiXCR was run by TCRdb on the 5' RACE reads, yielding one entry per CDR3 protein. The sample lists around 33,000 distinct CDR3 sequences; approximately 6% were seen once. The sample comprised whole blood. The receptors shown here come from an adult who was a healthcare worker with PCR-confirmed SARS-CoV-2 infection or an uninfected control (not recorded which).

This clonotype was seen repeatedly, ten times or more. This rearrangement joins TRBV29-1 to TRBJ1-1; D not resolved. The V and J ends lost 6 bases and 5 bases respectively, with 10 bases between them. The CDR3 is made up of 11 amino acids. Germline CDR1 reads SQVTM; CDR2 reads ANQGSEA. The CDR3 region has the DNA TGCAGCGTCGGCCTCAATACTGAAGCTTTCTTT. It is translated as CSVGLNTEAFF.

This clonotype was seen at least ten times. V and J are TRBV24-1 and TRBJ2-3; the D gene is possibly TRBD1 (5 bases). The CDR3 is 13 amino acids. Germline CDR1 and CDR2: KGHDR and SFDVKD. V lost 3 bases and J 5 bases, leaving 8 bases between the germline ends. The CDR3, as DNA: TGTGCCACCAGTGATGGACACCTAGATACGCAGTATTTT. Its protein is CATSDGHLDTQYF.

This clonotype was seen many times. The chain carries TRBV7-3 and TRBJ1-1; the D is unclear. Germline V gives CDR1 SGHTA, CDR2 FQGTGA. V shed 5 bases and J shed 4 bases, with 8 bases lying between them. CDR3 length: 12 amino acids. The CDR3 DNA follows: TGTGCCAGCAGCCGCCCCGGCACTGAAGCTTTCTTT. Its protein is CASSRPGTEAFF.

This clonotype was picked up many times. The chain has TRBV7-9 and TRBJ2-3; a possible D gene is TRBD2 (6 bases). CDR1 SEHNR and CDR2 FQNEAQ come from the germline V gene (reference sequence). The CDR3 extends over 15 amino acids. Trimming removed 4 bases from V and 4 bases from J, with 15 bases in between. The CDR3 region is CASSSGGVGSDTQYF. Written as DNA, the CDR3 is TGTGCCAGCAGCTCCGGGGGAGTAGGATCAGATACGCAGTATTTT.

This clonotype was recorded many times. The chain combines TRBV6-4 with TRBJ1-5; D perhaps matches TRBD1 (5 bases). Germline V lookup: CDR1 MRHNA, CDR2 SNTAGT. V dropped 0 bases and J dropped 1 base, with 19 bases sitting between them. The CDR3 sequence is 19 residues long. The CDR3 protein is CASSDSELWWGGSNQPQHF. The CDR3 coding sequence is TGTGCCAGCAGTGACTCGGAATTATGGTGGGGGGGAAGCAATCAGCCCCAGCATTTT.

There are many counts of this clonotype. This sequence joins TRBV28 and TRBJ2-2, with a possible D match to TRBD1 (6 bases). Germline CDR1 reads MDHEN; CDR2 reads SYDVKM. V lost 5 bases to trimming and J lost 6 bases, with 13 bases between them. The CDR3 runs 14 residues. CDR3 amino acids: CASSATGFAGELFF. The CDR3 DNA reads as TGTGCCAGCAGTGCTACAGGGTTCGCCGGGGAGCTGTTTTTT.

This clonotype was counted many times. The chain has TRBV15 and TRBJ2-1; D remains unclear. Germline loops: CDR1 LNHNV, CDR2 YYDKDF (reference sequence). Trimming removed 10 bases at V and 8 bases at J, with 27 bases between. The CDR3 runs 16 residues. CDR3 sequence (DNA): TGTGCCATCCATTCCCGGTCTCTGTCAGCGCGAGATGAGCAGTTCTTC. Amino acid sequence: CAIHSRSLSARDEQFF.

This clonotype was observed at least ten times. The chain is built from TRBV10-3 and TRBJ2-7, with 7 bases identical to TRBD2. Per the germline V gene, CDR1 is ENHRY and CDR2 is SYGVKD. The CDR3 totals 16 residues. V trimming: 6 bases; J trimming: 1 base; junction bases outside the gene matches: 12. CDR3: CAIRLTPSGRSYEQYF. Here the CDR3 DNA reads TGTGCCATCAGGCTCACCCCTAGCGGTCGGTCCTACGAGCAGTACTTC.

The table lists this clonotype with many counts. The chain links TRBV20-1 to TRBJ2-3; TRBD2 might be the D (6 bases). The germline gives CDR1 DFQATT, CDR2 SNEGSKA (reference sequence). Trimming cost V 1 base and J 5 bases, with 10 bases left between them. CDR3 size: 13 residues. Here the CDR3 reads CSARGQGGDTQYF. CDR3 DNA: TGCAGTGCTAGAGGGCAGGGAGGAGATACGCAGTATTTT.

This clonotype was recorded at least ten times. This chain connects TRBV20-1 to TRBJ1-4; no definite D call. Germline CDR1 and CDR2: DFQATT and SNEGSKA (reference sequence). The CDR3 totals 14 residues. The ends were cut back, 0 bases at V and 3 bases at J, with 8 bases in the middle. The CDR3 DNA reads TGCAGTGCTAGAGATACCAGATCTAATGAAAAACTGTTTTTT. Its translation is CSARDTRSNEKLFF.

Ten or more counts support this clonotype. The chain employs TRBV12-3 or TRBV12-4 and TRBJ1-1; maybe TRBD1 (5 bases). The V end was cut by 7 bases, the J end by 3 bases, with 27 bases between. The CDR3 runs to 18 residues. CDR3 DNA: TGTGCCAGCACCCTTTCGCTAGCAGGGCGGGGGGAGGACACTGAAGCTTTCTTT. Protein sequence: CASTLSLAGRGEDTEAFF.

Ten or more counts support this clonotype. V is TRBV7-2 and J is TRBJ2-7; a weak D match, TRBD1 (5 bases). The germline CDR1 and CDR2 sequences are SGHTA and FQGNSA. CDR3 size: 14 residues. Trimming took off 1 base at V and 2 bases at J, with 9 bases between the two ends. CDR3 in amino acids: CASSLDRTTYEQYF. The CDR3 nucleotides are TGTGCCAGCAGCTTAGACAGGACAACCTACGAGCAGTACTTC.

This clonotype appeared many times. Sequence at one end of the junction differs from germline and may be a read error. The chain employs TRBV29-1 and TRBJ2-7, with D unresolved. This CDR3 has 13 residues. Per the germline V gene, CDR1 is SQVTM and CDR2 is ANQGSEA. In DNA form, the CDR3 reads TGCAGCGATGAACCAAGGTACGCCCACGAGCAGTACTTC. Amino acid sequence: CSDEPRYAHEQYF.

This clonotype has a count of ten or more. The chain couples TRBV2 to TRBJ2-5; perhaps D is TRBD1 or TRBD2 (5 bases each). This CDR3 is built from 15 residues. V shed 1 base and J shed 7 bases, with 16 bases lying between them. Germline lookup yields CDR1 SNHLY and CDR2 FYNNEI. The DNA for the CDR3 is TGTGCCAGCAGTGAAGTGGGGGAAGAAAGAGTGACCCAGTACTTC. Residues: CASSEVGEERVTQYF.

This clonotype was recorded many times. The V call is TRBV18, the J call TRBJ1-2; possibly TRBD1 for D (5 bases). CDR1 is KGHSH and CDR2 is LQKENI in the germline V gene. Trimming removed 3 bases from V and 2 bases from J, with 7 bases in between. The CDR3 runs to 13 residues. The DNA for the CDR3 is TGTGCCAGCTCACCGACAGAGAACTATGGCTACACCTTC. Its translation is CASSPTENYGYTF. Full variable domain (outside the CDR3, taken from reference TRBV18 and TRBJ1-2): NAGVMQNPRHLVRRRGQEARLRCSPMKGHSHVYWYRQLPEEGLKFMVYLQKENIIDESGMPKERFSAEFPKEGPSILRIQQVVRGDSAAYFCASSPTENYGYTFGSGTRLTVV.

This clonotype was seen many times. V and J are TRBV12-2 and TRBJ2-7. TRBV12-2 is a pseudogene. The CDR3 spans 10 residues. CDR3 sequence: CASHKHEQYF. In DNA, the CDR3 is TGTGCAAGTCACAAGCACGAGCAGTACTTC.

This clonotype was observed at least ten times. This sequence joins TRBV18 and TRBJ1-2; TRBD1 matches 9 bases. The junction had 4 bases not matched to a gene; V was cut back by 3 bases and J by 2 bases. Germline-derived CDR1 and CDR2 are KGHSH and LQKENI. The CDR3 covers 15 residues. The CDR3 bases are TGTGCCAGCTCACCCCGCGGGACAGGGAACTATGGCTACACCTTC. Its translation is CASSPRGTGNYGYTF.

This clonotype was recorded at least ten times. The chain uses TRBV4-1 and TRBJ1-6; 7 nucleotides agree with TRBD1. Looked up from germline, CDR1 is MGHRA and CDR2 is YSYEKL. V was pared by 2 bases and J by 10 bases, with 11 bases of the junction left unmatched. The CDR3 runs 16 residues. The CDR3 DNA reads as TGCGCCAGCAGCCAACCATTAGGACAGGTCGGGTCACCCCTCCACTTT. The encoded protein is CASSQPLGQVGSPLHF.

This clonotype appeared many times. The chain carries TRBV24-1 and TRBJ2-1, with D tentatively TRBD2 (6 bases). The V end was cut by 4 bases, the J end by 0 bases, with 9 bases between. This CDR3 has 15 amino acids. Germline V gene lookup returns CDR1 KGHDR and CDR2 SFDVKD. The CDR3: CATSEGTFSYNEQFF. The CDR3 DNA reads TGTGCCACCAGTGAAGGGACTTTCTCCTACAATGAGCAGTTCTTC.

This clonotype was recorded many times. V gene TRBV5-8 combines with J gene TRBJ2-1; 11 bases align to TRBD2. Looked up from germline, CDR1 is SGHTS and CDR2 is YDEGEE. Trimming removed 2 bases from V and 7 bases from J; junction bases left unmatched: 8. This CDR3 has 16 residues. The CDR3 coding sequence is TGTGCCAGCAGCTTCTACCTAGCGGGGGGTGGGAATGAGCAGTTCTTC. This gives the protein CASSFYLAGGGNEQFF.

This clonotype has a handful of counts. V is TRBV6-2 or TRBV6-3 and J is TRBJ2-7, with 8 bases aligning to TRBD1. This CDR3 is built from 15 residues. Germline V lookup: CDR1 MNHEY, CDR2 SVGEGT. J was trimmed by 1 base and V by 6 bases; bases with no gene match: 8. CDR3 loop: CASRDLGQASYEQYF. The CDR3 region has the DNA TGTGCCAGCAGAGACCTGGGACAGGCGTCCTACGAGCAGTACTTC.

This clonotype was recorded at least ten times. This rearrangement joins TRBV4-1 to TRBJ2-4; a possible D gene is TRBD1 (6 bases). The ends were cut back, 4 bases at V and 10 bases at J, with 14 bases in the middle. The CDR3 is 13 residues long. CDR1 and CDR2 (germline): MGHRA, YSYEKL. This chain's CDR3 is CASSPYGTQIQYF. The CDR3 DNA reads TGCGCCAGCAGCCCATACGGGACACAGATTCAGTACTTC.

This clonotype has a single count. The chain carries TRBV19 and TRBJ2-5; TRBD2 matches 7 bases. This CDR3 spans 15 amino acids. Unmatched junction bases numbered 14, after V lost 5 bases and J lost 8 bases. Germline V gives CDR1 LNHDA, CDR2 SQIVND (reference sequence). The CDR3 loop is CASSAEAGNVNTQYF. DNA of the CDR3: TGTGCCAGTAGTGCTGAAGCGGGAAACGTAAATACCCAGTACTTC.

This clonotype came up many times. The chain uses TRBV5-1 and TRBJ2-5; D not resolved. V gave up 0 bases and J gave up 7 bases, with 16 bases separating them. This CDR3 has 15 residues. Germline V gene data show CDR1 as SGHRS and CDR2 as YFSETQ. CDR3 coding DNA: TGCGCCAGCAGCTTGGCAGTTCAGTTCGAAGGGACCCAGTACTTC. Its translation: CASSLAVQFEGTQYF.

This clonotype was detected ten times or more. The V and J genes are TRBV4-3 and TRBJ1-1; D not certain. The CDR3 contains 13 residues. The V gene lost 3 bases and the J gene lost 4 bases, with 9 bases spanning the gap. Looked up from germline, CDR1 is LGHNA and CDR2 is YSLEER. The CDR3 spells CASSQDLATEAFF. The CDR3 DNA reads TGCGCCAGCAGCCAGGACCTGGCCACTGAAGCTTTCTTT.

This chain connects TRBV12-3 or TRBV12-4 to TRBJ1-3; possible D gene TRBD1, 5 bases. Trimming removed 5 bases at V and 5 bases at J, with 19 bases between. The CDR3 length is 16 residues. CDR3 loop: CASSPRRGLGRNTIYF. As DNA, the CDR3 is TGTGCCAGCAGTCCAAGAAGGGGTTTGGGTAGAAACACCATATATTTT.

In its sample, this clonotype was seen many times. This may be a read error, as it is one base from a much larger clone. This chain joins TRBV6-5 and TRBJ2-1; TRBD2 matches at 7 bases. V shed 6 bases, J shed 3 bases, and the junction held 8 bases outside the gene matches. The V gene's germline CDR1 is MNHEY and CDR2 SVGAGI. This CDR3 region has 15 residues. This chain's CDR3 is CASSPGTTVYNEQFF. The CDR3 DNA is TGTGCCAGCAGCCCCGGGACTACCGTCTACAATGAGCAGTTCTTC.

The gene calls are TRBV7-8 and TRBJ1-1; possibly TRBD1 for D (6 bases). CDR1 and CDR2 (germline): SGHVS, FQNEAQ. The V end lost 2 bases, the J end lost 1 base, and 17 bases lay between the germline ends. The CDR3 length is 17 residues. As DNA, the CDR3 is TGTGCCAGCAGCTTATCCCGACAGGCTGATCCGAACACTGAAGCTTTCTTT. It yields the protein CASSLSRQADPNTEAFF.

This clonotype was picked up many times. CDR3 amino acids: CSAHKGSTGTDTQYF. DNA for the CDR3: TGCAGTGCTCATAAGGGGTCGACTGGCACAGATACGCAGTATTTT. This chain connects TRBV20-1 to TRBJ2-3; D may be TRBD1 (5 bases). This CDR3 has 15 residues. Germline CDR1 and CDR2: DFQATT and SNEGSKA (reference sequence). With 5 bases removed from V and 1 base from J, the gap between germline ends came to 16 bases.

Only one count was recorded for this clonotype. CDR3 in amino acids: CASKKTDSYEQYF. DNA for the CDR3: TGTGCCAGCAAGAAGACAGATTCCTACGAGCAGTACTTC. The chain couples TRBV6-5 to TRBJ2-7; tentative D call: TRBD1 (5 bases). In germline, CDR1 is MNHEY, CDR2 SVGAGI. Trimming took off 7 bases at V and 1 base at J, with 11 bases between the two ends. CDR3 size: 13 residues.

There are many counts of this clonotype. V gene TRBV29-1 combines with J gene TRBJ2-3, with 7 bases aligning to TRBD2. V shed 6 bases, J shed 3 bases, and the junction held 6 bases outside the gene matches. The germline CDR1 and CDR2 sequences are SQVTM and ANQGSEA. This CDR3 region has 13 residues. In DNA form, the CDR3 reads TGCAGCGTATCACCCGGGGGGACAGATACGCAGTATTTT. This sequence encodes CSVSPGGTDTQYF.

This clonotype appeared a few times. The CDR3 protein is CASSSGTLRGIGHTIYF. The DNA for the CDR3 is TGTGCCAGCAGTTCGGGGACCCTGAGGGGGATAGGCCACACCATATATTTT. The chain links TRBV12-3 or TRBV12-4 to TRBJ1-3; D is possibly TRBD1 (6 bases). Trimming pared 4 bases from V and 8 bases from J, leaving 24 bases between. The CDR3 extends over 17 amino acids.